The T cell receptor (beta chain) under discussion was sequenced for a study of CD8+CD57+ T cells in acquired aplastic anemia. The sample holds many counts of this clonotype. Genomic DNA acted as the template from which TCR beta VDJ combination and CDR3 sequence profiling were carried out. TCRdb redid the calling of the reads with MiXCR, one entry per CDR3 protein. The table has under 150,000 distinct CDR3 sequences, 30% to 45% seen once. Patients sequenced had flow cytometry evidence of CD8+CD57+ cell expansion. This CDR3 has 14 residues. Per germline, CDR1 SNHLY and CDR2 FYNNEI. V was shortened by 8 bases and J by 3 bases, with 15 bases between the two germline ends.

The material sequenced was sorted CD4+, CD8+, or CD8+CD57+ T cells (not recorded which) from PBMCs. This TCR came from a human donor with aplastic anemia. This chain links TRBV2 with TRBJ2-3; D might be TRBD2 (6 bases). The chain's CDR3 is CASRGWRGTDTQYF. CDR3 coding DNA: TGTGCCAGCCGGGGGTGGAGGGGAACAGATACGCAGTATTTT.